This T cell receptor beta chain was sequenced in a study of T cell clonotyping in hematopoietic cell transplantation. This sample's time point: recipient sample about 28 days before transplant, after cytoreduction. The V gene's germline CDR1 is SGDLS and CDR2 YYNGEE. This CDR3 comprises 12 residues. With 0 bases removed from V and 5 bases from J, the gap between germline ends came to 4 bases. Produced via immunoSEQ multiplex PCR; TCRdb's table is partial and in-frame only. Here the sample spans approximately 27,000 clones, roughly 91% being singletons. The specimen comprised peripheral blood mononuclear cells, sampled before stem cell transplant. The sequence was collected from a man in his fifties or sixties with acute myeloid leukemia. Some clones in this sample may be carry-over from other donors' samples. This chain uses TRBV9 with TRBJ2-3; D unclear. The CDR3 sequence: CASSVGGDTQYF. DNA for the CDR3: TGTGCCAGCAGCGTAGGTGGAGATACGCAGTATTTT.